This T cell receptor beta chain was captured by sequencing in a study of T cell responses to AZD1222 COVID-19 vaccine. Of note for this clone: Its target is unknown.

Study-wide findings and caveats: The breadth and depth of Spike-specific TCRs increased once two AZD1222 doses had been given. Within unmutated variant regions lay the reported targets of nearly half of spike-specific TCRs.

CDR1 and CDR2 from the germline V gene are MNHEY and SMNVEV (reference sequence). This CDR3 is 15 amino acids long. Between the trimmed V and J ends, which lost 5 bases and 0 bases, there was a span of 11 bases. Libraries were prepared by immunoSEQ multiplex PCR; TCRdb keeps only in-frame clonotypes and omits some of them. Of approximately 90,000 clones in the sample, roughly 87% are singletons; the top ten hold over 2%. Sequenced here: peripheral blood, sampled on day 0 of AZD1222 vaccination. The chain couples TRBV27 to TRBJ1-5, with D possibly TRBD1 on 5 matching bases. The clonotype originates from an adult in good health. CDR3 sequence: CASSPTVSSNQPQHF. CDR3 nucleotide sequence: TGTGCCAGCAGTCCGACAGTTTCTAGCAATCAGCCCCAGCATTTT.